The next 10 T cell receptor beta chains were all read from a single sample in a study of low-dose radiotherapy and immunotherapy resistance in tumors (dated by TCRdb to about 2022). The intended sense of this specimen's time point label: before trial treatment. The listed sequencing device is Illumina HiSeq 2500. First-strand cDNA was synthesized using Superscript III and a set of TRAV- and TRBV-specific primers, so that both TCRalpha and TCRbeta chains were covered. An approximately 20-cycle PCR with Phusion amplified the TCRs, pairing a constant-region primer with the adapter that was attached to the V primers. TCRdb reprocessing: public reads trimmed at Q25 with fastp, clones called with MiXCR, in-frame beta chains kept. Under each unique CDR3 protein, matching rows form one entry showing the most common genes and DNA. The sample contains under 70,000 distinct CDR3 sequences, 20% to 25% of them found a single time. Around 5% of the sample comes from the top ten.

The source material was PBMCs, sampled before treatment. The source of these receptors is a male donor with prostate cancer.

This chain joins TRBV7-9 and TRBJ2-1, with a possible D match to TRBD2 (7 bases). With 7 bases removed from V and 6 bases from J, the gap between germline ends came to 22 bases. The germline gives CDR1 SEHNR, CDR2 FQNEAQ (reference sequence). The CDR3 spans 16 residues. The CDR3 sequence: CASTTAGGRFSNEQFF. The CDR3 bases are TGTGCCAGCACCACCGCCGGGGGGCGGTTCTCCAATGAGCAGTTCTTC.

This clonotype came up many times. The rearrangement links TRBV6-2 or TRBV6-3 to TRBJ1-5, with D unclear. The length of the CDR3 is 16 residues. Trimming took 5 bases from V and 0 from J, leaving 14 bases between them. Germline V gene sequence: CDR1 MNHEY, CDR2 SVGEGT. CDR3 bases: TGTGCCAGCAGTGTCCTCGACTATAATAGCAATCAGCCCCAGCATTTT. Its protein product is CASSVLDYNSNQPQHF.

This clonotype appeared many times. V is TRBV28 and J is TRBJ2-3; TRBD1 matches 7 bases. Germline CDR1 MDHEN, CDR2 SYDVKM. Germline trimming cut 7 bases from V and 2 bases from J; bases unmatched to any gene: 6. This CDR3 is 14 amino acids long. CDR3 protein: CASTDDRVTDTQYF. Written as DNA, the CDR3 is TGTGCCAGCACTGATGACAGGGTCACAGATACGCAGTATTTT.

This clonotype has just a few counts. A much larger clone sits a single nucleotide away, making a read error possible. This chain uses TRBV29-1 with TRBJ1-1; D is undetermined. Germline lookup yields CDR1 SQVTM and CDR2 ANQGSEA. The CDR3 covers 11 residues. Deletions cut 7 bases from V and 4 bases from J, with 10 bases between. DNA for the CDR3: TGCAGCGGGGGAGTCATCACTGAAGCTTTCTTT. Translating gives CSGGVITEAFF. Combining the CDR3 with reference TRBV29-1 and TRBJ1-1 gives the whole variable domain SAVISQKPSRDICQRGTSLTIQCQVDSQVTMMFWYRQQPGQSLTLIATANQGSEATYESGFVIDKFPISRPNLTFSTLTVSNMSPEDSSIYLCSGGVITEAFFGQGTRLTVV.

The sample holds many counts of this clonotype. This chain uses TRBV11-2 with TRBJ2-2; weak D call: TRBD2 (6 bases). The germline V gene has CDR1 SGHAT and CDR2 FQNNGV. This CDR3 spans 16 amino acids. V was shortened by 5 bases and J by 1 base, with 14 bases between the two germline ends. CDR3 sequence (DNA): TGTGCCAGCAGCCCTATACGGGGGAGGAACACCGGGGAGCTGTTTTTT. Protein: CASSPIRGRNTGELFF.

This clonotype was seen many times. The rearrangement links TRBV18 to TRBJ2-7; TRBD2 matches 8 bases. Germline loops: CDR1 KGHSH, CDR2 LQKENI. The V gene end was trimmed by 4 bases and the J gene end by 6 bases; junction bases not matched to a gene: 8. This CDR3 is built from 14 residues. The CDR3 sequence: CASSLLGTSGEQYF. The CDR3, as DNA: TGTGCCAGCTCACTACTCGGGACTAGTGGCGAGCAGTACTTC.

This clonotype was counted at least ten times. The chain has TRBV19 and TRBJ2-3; 9 bases line up with TRBD1. The CDR3 covers 16 residues. Germline assignment: CDR1 LNHDA and CDR2 SQIVND (reference sequence). J gave up 2 bases and V 6 bases, and 9 bases lay outside the gene matches. The CDR3 DNA follows: TGTGCCAGTAGAGGATCCCGGACAGGGGACACAGATACGCAGTATTTT. Translation gives CASRGSRTGDTDTQYF.

This chain connects TRBV6-6 to TRBJ1-2; D ambiguous. Trimming removed 5 bases from V and 8 bases from J, with 12 bases in between. The CDR3 covers 12 residues. CDR1 and CDR2 from the germline V gene are MNHNY and SVGAGI (reference sequence). The CDR3 sequence: CASSVSTSGYTF. The CDR3 nucleotides are TGTGCCAGCAGTGTTTCTACGTCAGGCTACACCTTC.

This clonotype was counted many times. V is TRBV10-3 and J is TRBJ2-7; D not certain. Germline-derived CDR1 and CDR2 are ENHRY and SYGVKD. Trimming took off 5 bases at V and 9 bases at J, with 8 bases between the two ends. There are 10 residues in the CDR3. As DNA, the CDR3 is TGTGCCATCAGTAGCCTCGGGCAGTACTTC. Translated, it gives CAISSLGQYF.

The table lists this clonotype with a few counts. This rearrangement joins TRBV28 to TRBJ2-7, with TRBD1 matching over 7 bases. J was trimmed by 3 bases and V by 3 bases; bases with no gene match: 2. This CDR3 is built from 13 residues. From germline, CDR1 is MDHEN and CDR2 SYDVKM. The CDR3 loop is CASSLGQFYEQYF. The CDR3, as DNA: TGTGCCAGCAGTTTGGGACAGTTCTACGAGCAGTACTTC. Using reference TRBV28 and TRBJ2-7 for the parts outside the CDR3, the full variable domain is DVKVTQSSRYLVKRTGEKVFLECVQDMDHENMFWYRQDPGLGLRLIYFSYDVKMKEKGDIPEGYSVSREKKERFSLILESASTNQTSMYLCASSLGQFYEQYFGPGTRLTVT.